These 22 T cell receptor beta chains share one sample of origin, sequenced in a study of T cell clonality in common variable immunodeficiency. Method: immunoSEQ multiplex PCR; TCRdb's copy keeps in-frame clones and lacks some. Observed in the sample are 40,000 to 45,000 clones, none of them singletons. The sequenced sample was peripheral blood mononuclear cells. The receptors here all came from a person between 18 and 75 years old in good health.

This clone was recorded many times. The CDR3 end is not reached by the read, which stops 3 residues before it; the germline J gene fills it in. J is TRBJ2-7 and V is TRBV30; D is possibly TRBD2 (6 bases). There are 16 residues in the CDR3. The germline CDR1 and CDR2 sequences are GTSNPN and SVGIG (reference sequence). V gave up 8 bases and J gave up 0 bases, with 23 bases separating them. The CDR3 sequence: CASRNENSGSSYEQYF. CDR3 bases read: TGTGCCAGCCGTAACGAGAATAGCGGCAGCTCCTACGAG.

This clone appeared many times. The read falls 3 residues short of the CDR3 end, and the missing part is taken from the germline J gene. The V call is TRBV20-1, the J call TRBJ2-5, with D possibly TRBD2 on 6 matching bases. Germline CDR1 DFQATT, CDR2 SNEGSKA (reference sequence). The ends were cut back, 0 bases at V and 2 bases at J, with 10 bases in the middle. CDR3 length equals 14 residues. CDR3 loop: CSAREGSGQETQYF. CDR3 DNA (partial): TGCAGTGCTAGAGAAGGTAGCGGACAAGAGACC.

This clone was recorded at least ten times. The sequenced CDR3 bases are TGCGCCAGCAGCCAAGATCACAGGAAGGGGGTTGAA. This translates into CASSQDHRKGVE. The CDR3 in its entirety is CASSQDHRKGVEAFF. The V gene is TRBV4-1, the J gene TRBJ1-1; possible D gene TRBD1, 6 bases. The CDR3 goes on 3 residues after the read ends, and that part is filled in from the germline J gene. This CDR3 spans 15 amino acids. V lost 0 bases and J 7 bases, leaving 15 bases between the germline ends. The germline CDR1 and CDR2 sequences are MGHRA and YSYEKL.

This clone was counted many times. The CDR3 goes on 3 residues after the read ends, and that part is filled in from the germline J gene. The chain uses TRBV11-3 and TRBJ2-4; perhaps TRBD1 as D (5 bases). V lost 8 bases and J 0 bases, leaving 5 bases between the germline ends. Germline CDR1 is SGHNT and CDR2 is YENEEA. The CDR3 loop spans 12 amino acids. This CDR3 is CASQGAKNIQYF. The covered CDR3 bases are TGTGCCAGCCAGGGAGCCAAAAACATT.

This clone was recorded at least ten times. CDR3 bases read: TGTGCCAGTAGGGTTAGCGGAGTGAACACCGGGGAG. It yields the protein CASRVSGVNTGE. From start to end, the CDR3 is CASRVSGVNTGELFF. This chain links TRBV19 with TRBJ2-2, with D possibly TRBD2 on 6 matching bases. The read terminates 3 residues before the CDR3 end, so the remaining end is supplied by the germline J gene. The CDR3 consists of 15 residues. In germline, CDR1 is LNHDA, CDR2 SQIVND (reference sequence). The V and J ends lost 6 bases and 1 base respectively, with 12 bases between them.

This clone has ten or more counts. The sequence runs out 3 residues before the end of the CDR3; the remainder is reconstructed from the germline J gene. The chain uses TRBV2 and TRBJ2-3; 10 positions match TRBD1. This CDR3 has 18 residues. Trimming took 4 bases from V and 0 from J; bases not matched to a gene: 10. Per germline, CDR1 SNHLY and CDR2 FYNNEI. This CDR3 is CASSAPLGQGRSTDTQYF. The covered CDR3 bases are TGTGCCAGCAGTGCCCCGTTGGGACAGGGGAGAAGCACAGATACG.

The CDR3 reads CASSLVTGGHETQYF. The part of the CDR3 DNA that was read is TGTGCCAGCAGCTTAGTGACGGGGGGGCACGAGACC. This sequence joins TRBV11-2 and TRBJ2-5; 8 nucleotides align to TRBD2. The read comes to an end 3 residues before the CDR3 does, leaving the germline J gene to fill in the end. Germline V gives CDR1 SGHAT, CDR2 FQNNGV. The CDR3 sequence is 15 residues long. With 1 base clipped from V and 5 bases from J, the junction kept 6 bases outside the gene matches.

This clone was detected ten times or more. The part of the CDR3 DNA that was read is TGTGCCAGCAGCTTCACGACTAGCGGGGCTTATCTTGAG. It specifies CASSFTTSGAYLE. The full CDR3 reads CASSFTTSGAYLEQFF. The chain carries TRBV7-8 and TRBJ2-1, with 11 bases identical to TRBD2. The read gets to within 3 residues of the CDR3 end, and the germline J gene fills in the rest. The CDR3 runs to 16 residues. Trimming cost V 3 bases and J 9 bases; bases outside gene matches: 10. Germline values: CDR1 SGHVS, CDR2 FQNEAQ.

There are many counts of this clone. The DNA ends 3 residues before the CDR3 does, and the rest of the CDR3 is filled in from the germline J gene. This chain links TRBV4-1 with TRBJ2-3, with 9 nucleotides matching TRBD1. The CDR3 has 17 amino acids. Germline assignment: CDR1 MGHRA and CDR2 YSYEKL. The J segment lost 4 bases and the V segment lost 0 bases, leaving 8 bases of the junction unmatched. The CDR3 protein is CASSQDLRTGVSDTQYF. The DNA read from the CDR3 is TGCGCCAGCAGCCAAGATCTTCGGACAGGGGTATCAGATACG.

There are many counts of this clone. The read gets to within 3 residues of the CDR3 end, and the germline J gene fills in the rest. The V gene is TRBV7-3, the J gene TRBJ2-3; 13 nucleotides match TRBD2. Germline V CDR1 and CDR2: SGHTA, FQGTGA. CDR3 length: 16 amino acids. V lost 5 bases and J lost 5; bases outside the gene matches: 7. The CDR3 bases that were read are TGTGCCAGCAGCCCAAGACTAGCGGGGGGTATAGATACG. Translation gives CASSPRLAGGIDT. The whole CDR3 sequence is CASSPRLAGGIDTQYF.

The table lists this clone with many counts. The read ends 3 residues shy of where the CDR3 ends; the end is completed using the germline J gene. The rearrangement uses TRBV5-8 and TRBJ2-3; maybe TRBD2 (5 bases). CDR3 length: 15 amino acids. The V end lost 4 bases, the J end lost 3 bases, and 15 bases lay between the germline ends. Germline CDR1 and CDR2: SGHTS and YDEGEE. Partial CDR3 DNA: TGTGCCAGCAGCCGAACTAGTTCCAGGACAGATACG. It yields the protein CASSRTSSRTDT. The full CDR3 reads CASSRTSSRTDTQYF.

This clone was seen repeatedly, ten times or more. The observed sequence ends 3 residues before the CDR3 terminus, with the missing tail filled in from the germline J gene. This chain uses TRBV30 with TRBJ1-4, with TRBD1 as a possible D gene (5 bases). The CDR3 runs to 13 residues. Germline lookup yields CDR1 GTSNPN and CDR2 SVGIG (reference sequence). V was clipped by 3 bases and J by 7 bases, with 12 bases between them. CDR3 protein: CAWRHPGVEKLFF. Partial CDR3 DNA: TGTGCCTGGAGACATCCGGGGGTTGAAAAA.

The table lists this clone with many counts. The DNA ends 3 residues before the CDR3 does, and the rest of the CDR3 is filled in from the germline J gene. The chain combines TRBV6-2 or TRBV6-3 with TRBJ1-1; D gene ambiguous. Trimming left V 8 bases short and J 0 bases short, with 13 bases between. The CDR3 length is 14 residues. Germline CDR1 is MNHEY and CDR2 is SVGEGT. The part of the CDR3 DNA that was read is TGTGCCAGCCAAAACCAGTTAATGAACACTGAA. As protein: CASQNQLMNTE. The full-length CDR3 reads as CASQNQLMNTEAFF.

This clone was detected ten times or more. The read finishes 3 residues shy of the CDR3 end, and the germline J gene is used to complete it. J is TRBJ2-2 and V is TRBV5-1; 8 bases align to TRBD2. The CDR3 runs to 15 residues. The germline CDR1 and CDR2 sequences are SGHRS and YFSETQ. Trimming cost V 4 bases and J 5 bases; bases outside gene matches: 7. The sequenced CDR3 bases are TGCGCCAGCAGCCAAACGGGACTAGGGACCGGGGAG. Translating it yields CASSQTGLGTGE. The CDR3 as a whole reads CASSQTGLGTGELFF.

This clone was seen many times. The read comes to an end 3 residues before the CDR3 does, leaving the germline J gene to fill in the end. This chain links TRBV9 with TRBJ2-5; 11 bases are a match to TRBD2. CDR3 length: 16 residues. V lost 2 bases and J lost 3; bases outside the gene matches: 6. Germline V gene sequence: CDR1 SGDLS, CDR2 YYNGEE. The CDR3 reads CASSVTSGGLKETQYF. The sequenced CDR3 bases are TGTGCCAGCAGCGTTACTAGCGGGGGTTTGAAAGAGACC.

The table lists this clone with many counts. The read ends 3 residues before the CDR3 terminus; that terminus is restored from the germline J gene. V usage is TRBV7-2 and J usage is TRBJ2-7; 8 nucleotides line up with TRBD1. The CDR3 sequence is 12 residues long. The V segment lost 5 bases and the J segment 4 bases; nucleotides outside the gene matches: 1. The V gene's germline CDR1 is SGHTA and CDR2 FQGNSA. The CDR3 protein is CASSRDRYEQYF. The CDR3 bases that were read are TGTGCCAGCAGCCGGGACAGGTACGAG. The whole variable domain, remainder taken from reference TRBV7-2 and TRBJ2-7, is GAGVSQSPSNKVTEKGKDVELRCDPISGHTALYWYRQSLGQGLEFLIYFQGNSAPDKSGLPSDRFSAERTGGSVSTLTIQRTQQEDSAVYLCASSRDRYEQYFGPGTRLTVT.

This clone occurred many times. Incomplete CDR3 DNA: TGTGCCAGCAGGAGACACCACACTGAA. Its protein is CASRRHHTE. The whole CDR3 sequence reads CASRRHHTEAFF. V is TRBV12-3 or TRBV12-4 and J is TRBJ1-1; no clear D. The DNA ends 3 residues before the CDR3 does, and the rest of the CDR3 is filled in from the germline J gene. Trimming stripped 6 bases from V and 3 bases from J, with 8 bases between. The CDR3 length is 12 residues.

This clone was seen at least ten times. An end of the junction does not agree with germline; a read error may underlie this. The CDR3 loop is CASSQAGTGAYEQYF. CDR3 DNA (partial): TGCGCCAGCAGCCAAGCCGGGACAGGGGCCTACGAG. The V and J genes are TRBV4-2 and TRBJ2-7; TRBD1 matches at 10 bases. The read terminates 3 residues before the CDR3 end, so the remaining end is supplied by the germline J gene. The CDR3 sequence is 15 residues long. The germline gives CDR1 LGHNA, CDR2 YNFKEQ.

This clone was recorded at least ten times. The read ends 3 residues before the CDR3 terminus; that terminus is restored from the germline J gene. The J gene is TRBJ2-3, the V gene TRBV2; a possible D gene is TRBD2 (5 bases). CDR1 SNHLY and CDR2 FYNNEI come from the germline V gene. The CDR3 sequence is 13 residues long. Deletions cut 8 bases from V and 4 bases from J, with 13 bases between. The CDR3 spells CASEGVKADTQYF. The sequenced CDR3 bases are TGTGCCAGCGAGGGCGTCAAGGCAGATACG.

There are many counts of this clone. The read finishes 3 residues shy of the CDR3 end, and the germline J gene is used to complete it. The V gene is TRBV12-3 or TRBV12-4, the J gene TRBJ2-7; 8 positions agree with TRBD1. The CDR3 sequence is 15 residues long. After removal of 5 bases from V and 2 bases from J, the junction contained 8 bases not matched to a gene. The CDR3 bases that were read are TGTGCCAGCAGTAGCCGGGACAGGACACCCTACGAG. Its protein is CASSSRDRTPYE. The CDR3 in its entirety is CASSSRDRTPYEQYF.

This clone occurred many times. The read falls 3 residues short of the CDR3 end, and the missing part is taken from the germline J gene. The rearrangement uses TRBV19 and TRBJ1-1; no clear D gene. CDR3 size: 15 residues. The germline V and J ends were trimmed by 6 bases and 4 bases, with 18 bases remaining between them. Germline V gene data show CDR1 as LNHDA and CDR2 as SQIVND (reference sequence). CDR3 loop: CASRPPWGSATEAFF. The covered CDR3 bases are TGTGCCAGTAGACCGCCGTGGGGTAGCGCCACTGAA.

This clone was counted ten times or more. The read ends 3 residues before the CDR3 terminus; that terminus is restored from the germline J gene. This chain uses TRBV5-1 with TRBJ2-3; possibly TRBD2 for D (7 bases). The CDR3 totals 14 residues. Trimming shortened V by 5 bases and J by 7 bases, and 17 bases separated the two germline ends. Germline V gene lookup returns CDR1 SGHRS and CDR2 YFSETQ. CDR3 DNA, as far as it was read: TGCGCCAGCAGGGCGGTGGGGGGGCCCTATACG. Protein: CASRAVGGPYT. The full CDR3 protein reads CASRAVGGPYTQYF. Filled out from reference TRBV5-1 and TRBJ2-3, the complete variable domain reads KAGVTQTPRYLIKTRGQQVTLSCSPISGHRSVSWYQQTPGQGLQFLFEYFSETQRNKGNFPGRFSGRQFSNSRSEMNVSTLELGDSALYLCASRAVGGPYTQYFGPGTRLTVL.